This T cell receptor beta chain emerged from a study of OX40 agonist ivuxolimab in advanced cancers. Whole-study results and caveats: Among the lowest levels of clonal expansion were found in partial responders at 0.1-3.0 mg/kg. At 0.1 to 3.0 mg/kg and by week 6, CD4+ and CD8+ T cells in the blood had expanded clonally.

Profiling relied on immunoSEQ multiplex PCR, and the TCRdb table lists in-frame clones only, not all of them. The sample has tens of thousands of clones, roughly 89% seen once; the top ten hold under 3.5%. Details on this clone: The target antigen is unknown.

Prior autoimmune disease or systemic immunosuppression barred patients. There are 14 residues in the CDR3. The V end lost 4 bases, the J end lost 3 bases, and 9 bases lay between the germline ends. Per germline, CDR1 MNHNY and CDR2 SVGAGI (reference sequence). The J gene is TRBJ2-2, the V gene TRBV6-6, with D unclear. Source: CD4+ or CD8+ T cells sorted from blood, taken in a trial of the OX40 agonist ivuxolimab. This receptor was taken from an adult with an advanced solid tumor such as melanoma, head and neck, liver or kidney cancer. The CDR3 nucleotides are TGTGCCAGCAGTTCCCATAGGGACACCGGGGAGCTGTTTTTT. It specifies CASSSHRDTGELFF.